These 2 T cell receptor beta chains share one sample of origin, sequenced in a study of beta chain features in type 1 diabetes. Their antigens remain unidentified. Expressed TCRB transcripts were sequenced because the entire RNA isolate underwent reverse transcription. TCRdb keeps only in-frame clones here, not all; method: immunoSEQ multiplex PCR. Altogether over 150,000 clones are present, around a tenth being singletons, with the ten largest covering less than 0.5%. Study results and limitations: When Type 1 diabetes patients were examined, their TCRB CDR3s proved moderately but significantly shorter in all four CD4+ subsets.

Sequenced: central memory CD4+ T cells from blood. The receptors stem from a young man with type 1 diabetes.

This clone was seen a handful of times. The chain employs TRBV4-2 and TRBJ2-2; TRBD1 might be the D (6 bases). This CDR3 contains 15 residues. Germline V lookup: CDR1 LGHNA, CDR2 YNFKEQ. Between the trimmed V and J ends, which lost 1 base and 5 bases, there was a span of 11 bases. The CDR3 bases are TGTGCCAGCAGCCAAGGCTTCGGACAGACCGGGGAGCTGTTTTTT. Its protein is CASSQGFGQTGELFF.

V and J are TRBV2 and TRBJ1-1, with unresolved D. This CDR3 spans 12 amino acids. CDR1 is SNHLY and CDR2 is FYNNEI in the germline V gene. Trimming stripped 4 bases from V and 4 bases from J, with 7 bases between. CDR3 region: CASSGRITEAFF. CDR3 bases: TGTGCCAGCAGTGGGAGGATCACTGAAGCTTTCTTT.